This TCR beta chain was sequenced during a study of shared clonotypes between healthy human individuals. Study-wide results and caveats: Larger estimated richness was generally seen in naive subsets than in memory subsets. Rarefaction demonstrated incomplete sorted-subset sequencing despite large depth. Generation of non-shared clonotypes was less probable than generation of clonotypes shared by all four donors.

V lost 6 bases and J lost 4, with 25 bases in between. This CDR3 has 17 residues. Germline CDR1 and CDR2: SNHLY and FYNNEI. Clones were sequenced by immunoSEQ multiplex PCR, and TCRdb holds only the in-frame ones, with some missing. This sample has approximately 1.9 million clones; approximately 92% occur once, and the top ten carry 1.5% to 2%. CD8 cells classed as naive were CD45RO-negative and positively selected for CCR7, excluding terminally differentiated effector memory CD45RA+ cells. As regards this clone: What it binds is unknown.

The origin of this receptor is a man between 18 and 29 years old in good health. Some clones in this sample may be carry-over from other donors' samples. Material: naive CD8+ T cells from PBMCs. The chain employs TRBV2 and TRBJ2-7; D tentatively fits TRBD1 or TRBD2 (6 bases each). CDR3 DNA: TGTGCCAGCAGGACTCTTCGGGGGCTTAACCCTCTTTACGAGCAGTACTTC. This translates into CASRTLRGLNPLYEQYF.